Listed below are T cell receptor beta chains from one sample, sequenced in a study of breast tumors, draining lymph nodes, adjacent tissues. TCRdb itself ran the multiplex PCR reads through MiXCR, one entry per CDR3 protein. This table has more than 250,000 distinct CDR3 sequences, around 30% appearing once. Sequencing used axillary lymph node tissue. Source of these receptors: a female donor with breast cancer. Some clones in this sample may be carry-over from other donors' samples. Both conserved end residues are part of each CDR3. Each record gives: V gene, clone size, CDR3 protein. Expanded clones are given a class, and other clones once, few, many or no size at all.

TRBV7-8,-,CAGSCRKGPGQGATGANEKLFF
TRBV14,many,CASSTRRAGPWETQYF
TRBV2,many,CAGKQAINQPQHF
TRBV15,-,CATSREEGNTEAFF
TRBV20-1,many,CSASGTTTGELFF
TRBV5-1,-,CASSPTGVDYGYTF
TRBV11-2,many,CASSLGLAGLGQETQYF
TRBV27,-,CASSLSGRISGANVLTF
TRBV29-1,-,CSVRTGGNHGYTF
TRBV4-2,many,CASSQSRDYGYTF
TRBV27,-,CASSSAAGSETQYF
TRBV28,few,CASKAGQTNTGELFF
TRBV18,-,CASSPRPGRGSSNQPQHF
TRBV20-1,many,CRAIYRGLTLQGVNQPQHF
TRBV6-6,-,CASSHSGRQAPWEQYF
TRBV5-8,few,CASSILAAGPETQYF
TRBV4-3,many,CASTPKVGAYEQYF
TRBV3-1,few,CASRLTSGVSYNEQFF
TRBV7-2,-,CASSLGFINYGYAF
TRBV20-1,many,CSARVLAGEQFF
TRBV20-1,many,CSARRTGETYEQYF
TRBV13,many,CASSYSRTQYF
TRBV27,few,CASSFAGSYNEQFF
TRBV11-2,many,CASSLKGLSGDSYEQYF
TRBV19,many,CASSPGQVSNQPQHF
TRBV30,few,CAWSWGLLQDEQYF
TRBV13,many,CASRETSYGQRSYEQYF
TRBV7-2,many,CASSLYRDSPLHF
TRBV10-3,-,CASSPRGLAGTTDTQYF
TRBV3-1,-,CASSYLRTGSAGYTF
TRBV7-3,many,CASSSSVYNEQFF
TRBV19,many,CASSIALRRETQYF
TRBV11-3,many,CASTRQTTSTDTQYF
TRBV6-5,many,CASSYLASGNTIYF
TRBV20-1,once,CSARSENIQYF
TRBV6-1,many,CASRETRYDTGELFF
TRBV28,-,CASSDVQGIGEKLFF
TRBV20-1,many,CSAAGHHYGYTF
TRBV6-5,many,CASSYGSVNNEQFF
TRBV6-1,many,CASSVTGYGANVLTF
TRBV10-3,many,CAISDWDRGHNEQFF
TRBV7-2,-,CASSSGSNSPLHF